This entry features one T cell receptor beta chain sequence. The target antigen is unknown. The data were obtained in a study of graft-versus-host responses after intestinal transplantation. Study-level information: Induction using anti-thymocyte globulin, followed by tacrolimus and steroids for two to four years, was given to all recipients.

Study-wide results and caveats: HvG clone declines early post-transplant were associated with peak circulating GvH levels. Graft-versus-host to host-versus-graft clonal ratios in allografts were high in patients with graft-donor T cell macrochimerism. Recipient marrow contained GvH clones, some of which appeared first in ileum or blood.

The V end was cut by 6 bases, the J end by 4 bases, with 19 bases between. This CDR3 has 16 residues. Germline lookup yields CDR1 MDHEN and CDR2 SYDVKM. Libraries were prepared by immunoSEQ multiplex PCR; TCRdb keeps only in-frame clonotypes and omits some of them. Seen here are about 57,000 clones, around 90% observed once, and the top ten hold roughly 1.7%. The material sequenced was PBMCs, taken 26 days after transplant. The chain combines TRBV28 with TRBJ1-5; D is possibly TRBD1 (5 bases). This clonotype was sampled from a human patient who received an intestinal transplant, so some T cells may come from the graft donor. CDR3 residues: CASSPPPSQGNQPQHF. CDR3 DNA sequence: TGTGCCAGCAGCCCTCCTCCGTCCCAGGGTAATCAGCCCCAGCATTTT.